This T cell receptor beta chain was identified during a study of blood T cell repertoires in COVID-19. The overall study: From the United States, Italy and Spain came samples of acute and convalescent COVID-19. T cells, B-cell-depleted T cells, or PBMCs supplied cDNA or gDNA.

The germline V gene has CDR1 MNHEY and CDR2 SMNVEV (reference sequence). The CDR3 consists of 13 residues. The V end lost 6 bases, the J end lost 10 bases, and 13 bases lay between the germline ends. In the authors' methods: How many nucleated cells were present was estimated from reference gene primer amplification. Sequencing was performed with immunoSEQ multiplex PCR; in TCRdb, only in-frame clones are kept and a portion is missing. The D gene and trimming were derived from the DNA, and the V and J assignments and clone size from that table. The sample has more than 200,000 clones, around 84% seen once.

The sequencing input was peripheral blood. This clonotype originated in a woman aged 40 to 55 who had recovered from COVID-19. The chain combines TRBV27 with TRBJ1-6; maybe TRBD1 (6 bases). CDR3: CASSQGQGSPLHF. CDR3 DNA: TGTGCCAGCAGCCAGGGACAAGGGTCACCCCTCCACTTT.